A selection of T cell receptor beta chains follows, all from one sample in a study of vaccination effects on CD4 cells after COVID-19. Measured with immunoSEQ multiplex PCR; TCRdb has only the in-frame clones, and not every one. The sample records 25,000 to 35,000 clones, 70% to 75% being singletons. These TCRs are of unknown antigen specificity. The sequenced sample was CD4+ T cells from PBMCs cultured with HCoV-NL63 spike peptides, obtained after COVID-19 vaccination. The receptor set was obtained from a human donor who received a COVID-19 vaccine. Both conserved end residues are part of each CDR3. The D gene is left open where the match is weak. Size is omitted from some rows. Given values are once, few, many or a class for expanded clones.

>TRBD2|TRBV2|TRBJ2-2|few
CACTPAGVPTGELFF
TGTGCCTGCACCCCGGCGGGAGTGCCCACCGGGGAGCTGTTTTTT
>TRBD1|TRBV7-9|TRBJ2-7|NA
CASSRGQGLSYEQYF
TGTGCCAGCAGCCGCGGACAGGGGCTCTCCTACGAGCAGTACTTC
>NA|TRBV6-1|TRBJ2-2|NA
CASSEDWNSLTGELFF
TGTGCCAGCAGTGAAGATTGGAACAGTTTGACCGGGGAGCTGTTTTTT
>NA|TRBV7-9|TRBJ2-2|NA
CASSFGDSSELFF
TGTGCCAGCAGCTTTGGGGATAGTTCGGAGCTGTTTTTT
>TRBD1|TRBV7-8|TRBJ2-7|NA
CASRPGRDRASEQYF
TGTGCCAGCAGGCCTGGGCGTGACAGGGCCAGCGAGCAGTACTTC
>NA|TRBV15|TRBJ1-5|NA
CATSRERGNNQPQHF
TGTGCCACCAGCAGAGAAAGGGGAAACAATCAGCCCCAGCATTTT
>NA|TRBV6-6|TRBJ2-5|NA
CASSLPGSTEKTQYF
TGTGCCAGCAGCCTGCCGGGCTCCACCGAAAAGACCCAGTACTTC
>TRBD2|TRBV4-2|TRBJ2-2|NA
CASSQSRGGAGGELFF
TGTGCCAGCAGCCAGTCTCGCGGGGGGGCCGGCGGGGAGCTGTTTTTT
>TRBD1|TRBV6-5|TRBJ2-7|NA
CASSYEGTGSYEQYF
TGTGCCAGCAGTTACGAGGGGACAGGTTCCTACGAGCAGTACTTC
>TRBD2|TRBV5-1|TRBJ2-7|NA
CASSLALAGGRYEQYF
TGCGCCAGCAGCTTGGCCCTAGCGGGGGGGCGTTACGAGCAGTACTTC
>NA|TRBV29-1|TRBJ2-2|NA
CSVAGQLSTGELFF
TGCAGCGTTGCGGGACAATTAAGCACCGGGGAGCTGTTTTTT
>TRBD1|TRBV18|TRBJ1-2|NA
CASSTGQGPYGYTF
TGTGCCAGCTCAACGGGACAGGGACCTTACGGCTACACCTTC
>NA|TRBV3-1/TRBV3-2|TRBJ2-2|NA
CASSHGSTGELFF
TGTGCCAGCAGCCATGGGTCCACCGGGGAGCTGTTTTTT
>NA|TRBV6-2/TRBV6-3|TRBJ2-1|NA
CASSPNWWAGSYNEQFF
TGTGCCAGCAGCCCCAATTGGTGGGCGGGTTCCTACAATGAGCAGTTCTTC
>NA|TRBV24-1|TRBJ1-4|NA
CATRQGRGNRGNEKLFF
TGTGCCACTAGGCAGGGAAGGGGTAATCGTGGTAATGAAAAACTGTTTTTT
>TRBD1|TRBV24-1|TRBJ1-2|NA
CATSLSGGNYGYTF
TGTGCCACCAGTTTGTCAGGGGGAAACTATGGCTACACCTTC
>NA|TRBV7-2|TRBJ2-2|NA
CASTSDTGELFF
TGTGCCAGCACCTCGGACACCGGGGAGCTGTTTTTT
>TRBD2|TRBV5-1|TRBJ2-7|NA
CASSFPAGEGEQYF
TGCGCCAGCAGCTTTCCAGCGGGAGAGGGGGAGCAGTACTTC
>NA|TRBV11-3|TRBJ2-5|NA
CASSQNFQETQYF
TGTGCCAGCAGTCAGAATTTCCAAGAGACCCAGTACTTC
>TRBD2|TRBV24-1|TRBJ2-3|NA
CATSDFASGGTGTQYF
TGTGCCACCAGTGATTTCGCTAGCGGAGGTACAGGTACGCAGTATTTT
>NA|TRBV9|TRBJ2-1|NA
CASSVGGRPSYNEQFF
TGTGCCAGCAGCGTAGGTGGGAGACCGTCCTACAATGAGCAGTTCTTC
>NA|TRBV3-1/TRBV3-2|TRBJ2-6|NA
CASSQGASGANVLTF
TGTGCCAGCAGCCAGGGGGCCTCTGGGGCCAACGTCCTGACTTTC
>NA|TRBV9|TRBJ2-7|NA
CASSVGQLSSYEQYF
TGTGCCAGCAGCGTAGGTCAGCTAAGCTCCTACGAGCAGTACTTC
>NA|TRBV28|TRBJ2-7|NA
CASSSFGQYF
TGTGCCAGCAGTTCTTTTGGGCAGTACTTC
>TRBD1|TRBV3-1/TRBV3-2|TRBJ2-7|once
CASSRATGGGREQYF
TGTGCCAGCAGCCGAGCGACAGGGGGCGGGCGCGAGCAGTACTTC
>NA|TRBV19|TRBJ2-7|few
CASSIDAGPGGYEQYF
TGTGCCAGTAGTATAGACGCGGGGCCCGGGGGTTACGAGCAGTACTTC
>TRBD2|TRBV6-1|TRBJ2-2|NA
CASSDRVGGLRTGELFF
TGTGCCAGCAGTGATCGGGTGGGAGGGCTCCGCACCGGGGAGCTGTTTTTT
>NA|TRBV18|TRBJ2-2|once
CASSPRVPGELFF
TGTGCCAGCTCACCTCGAGTCCCCGGGGAGCTGTTTTTT
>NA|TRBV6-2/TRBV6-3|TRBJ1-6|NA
CASSYGQSLHF
TGTGCCAGCAGTTACGGTCAGAGCCTCCACTTT
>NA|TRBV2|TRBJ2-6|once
CASSSGANVLTF
TGTGCCAGTAGCTCTGGGGCCAACGTCCTGACTTTC
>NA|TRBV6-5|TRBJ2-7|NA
CASISTDSYEQYF
TGTGCCAGCATTTCGACGGACTCCTACGAGCAGTACTTC
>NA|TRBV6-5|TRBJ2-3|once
CAGVGGLADTQYF
TGTGCCGGCGTAGGGGGGTTGGCAGATACGCAGTATTTT
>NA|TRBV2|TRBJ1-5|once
CASTTAVSSNQPQHF
TGTGCCAGCACCACCGCGGTCTCGAGCAATCAGCCCCAGCATTTT
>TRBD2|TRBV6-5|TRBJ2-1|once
CASRKSGGRYNEQFF
TGTGCCAGCAGAAAAAGCGGGGGGCGTTACAATGAGCAGTTCTTC
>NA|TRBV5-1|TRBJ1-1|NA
CASSPRGAMKWTEAFF
TGCGCCAGCAGCCCGAGGGGGGCGATGAAATGGACTGAAGCTTTCTTT
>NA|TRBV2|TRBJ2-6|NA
CASSAGANVLTF
TGTGCCAGCAGTGCCGGGGCCAACGTCCTGACTTTC
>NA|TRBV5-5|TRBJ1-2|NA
CASSLEGGTPQGYGYTF
TGTGCCAGCAGCTTGGAAGGGGGGACCCCCCAGGGATATGGCTACACCTTC
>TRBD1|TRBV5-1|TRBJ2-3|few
CASSVKQAGTGLPDTQYF
TGCGCCAGCAGCGTAAAACAAGCCGGGACAGGGCTGCCAGATACGCAGTATTTT
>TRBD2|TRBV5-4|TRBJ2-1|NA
CASNQRGAGTYNEQFF
TGTGCCAGCAACCAACGGGGAGCGGGAACCTACAATGAGCAGTTCTTC
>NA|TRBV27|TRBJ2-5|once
CASAVRPGRWETQYF
TGTGCCAGCGCCGTGAGACCGGGTCGATGGGAGACCCAGTACTTC
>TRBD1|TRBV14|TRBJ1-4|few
CASSPMDRANEKLFF
TGTGCCAGCAGCCCTATGGACAGGGCTAATGAAAAACTGTTTTTT